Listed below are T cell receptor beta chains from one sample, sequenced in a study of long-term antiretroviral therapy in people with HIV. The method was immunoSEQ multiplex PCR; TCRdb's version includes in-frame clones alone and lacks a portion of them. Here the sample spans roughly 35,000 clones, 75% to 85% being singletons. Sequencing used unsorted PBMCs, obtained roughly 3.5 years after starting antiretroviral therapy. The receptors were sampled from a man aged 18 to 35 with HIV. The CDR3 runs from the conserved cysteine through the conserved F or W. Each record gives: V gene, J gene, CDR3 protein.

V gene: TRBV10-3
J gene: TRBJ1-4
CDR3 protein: CAISEEGLAEKLFF

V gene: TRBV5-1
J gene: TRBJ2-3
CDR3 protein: CASNLELTDTQYF

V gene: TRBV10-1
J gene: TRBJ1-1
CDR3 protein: CASSDSPGGQVNTEAFF

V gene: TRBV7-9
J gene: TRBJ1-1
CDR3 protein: CASSFRALNAEAFF

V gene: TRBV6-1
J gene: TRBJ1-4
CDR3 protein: CASSEAGSEKLFF

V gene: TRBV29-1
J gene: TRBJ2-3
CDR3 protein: CSAPSSGGSTDTQYF

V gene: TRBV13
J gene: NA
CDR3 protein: CASSSGESTYEQYF

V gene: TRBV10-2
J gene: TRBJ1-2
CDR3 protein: CASSLNIGINYGYTF

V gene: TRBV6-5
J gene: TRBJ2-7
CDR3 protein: CASSYAGSSYEQYF

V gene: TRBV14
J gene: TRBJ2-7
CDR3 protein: CASSRGGAYEQYF

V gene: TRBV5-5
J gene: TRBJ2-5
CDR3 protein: CASSRSGSGGETQYF

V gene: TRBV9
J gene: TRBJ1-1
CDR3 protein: CASSPWDGNTEAFF

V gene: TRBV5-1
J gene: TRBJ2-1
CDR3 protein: CASSLAPGNEQFF

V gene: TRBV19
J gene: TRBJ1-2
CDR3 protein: CASSIFGQLNYGYTF

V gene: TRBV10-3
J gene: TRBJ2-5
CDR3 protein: CAISRLAQETQYF

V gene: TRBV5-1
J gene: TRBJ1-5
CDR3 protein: CASSLGGTAQPQHF

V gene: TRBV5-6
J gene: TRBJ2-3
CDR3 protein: CASSFESGVQDTQYF

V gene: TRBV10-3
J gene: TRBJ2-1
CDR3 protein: CAISESLTSGTYNEQFF

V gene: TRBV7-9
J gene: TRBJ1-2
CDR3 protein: CASSFSGGNYGYTF

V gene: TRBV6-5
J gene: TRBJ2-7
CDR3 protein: CASSYSADSSYEQYF

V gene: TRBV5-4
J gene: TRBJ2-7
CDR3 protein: CASSLGTYEQYF

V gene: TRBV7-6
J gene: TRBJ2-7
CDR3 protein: CASSPRSQPYEQYF

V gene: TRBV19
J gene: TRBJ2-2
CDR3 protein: CASSIAGINTGELFF

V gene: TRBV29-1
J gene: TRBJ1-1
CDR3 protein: CSVQRYTEAFF

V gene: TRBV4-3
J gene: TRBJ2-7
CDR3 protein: CASSQDRDPLFSSYEQYF

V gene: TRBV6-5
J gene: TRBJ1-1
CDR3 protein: CASSYGGRTEAFF

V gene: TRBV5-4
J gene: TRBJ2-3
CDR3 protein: CASSPAGTSADTQYF

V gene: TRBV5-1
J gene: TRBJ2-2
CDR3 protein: CASMSDKFTGELFF

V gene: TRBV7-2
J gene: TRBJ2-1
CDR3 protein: CASSLRGYNEQFF

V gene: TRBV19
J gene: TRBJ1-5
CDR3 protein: CASSIMLGGNQPQHF

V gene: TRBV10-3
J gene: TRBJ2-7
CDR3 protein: CAISARVSYEQYF

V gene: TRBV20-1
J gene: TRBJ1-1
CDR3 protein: CSARGVGEAFF

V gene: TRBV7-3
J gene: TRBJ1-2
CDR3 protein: CASSSGPGPRNYGYTF

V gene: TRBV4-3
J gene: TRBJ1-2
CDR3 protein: CASSQDRGGADGYGYTF

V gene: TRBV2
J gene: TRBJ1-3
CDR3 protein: CASSPENTIYF

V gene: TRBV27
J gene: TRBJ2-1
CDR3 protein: CASSSAYNEQFF

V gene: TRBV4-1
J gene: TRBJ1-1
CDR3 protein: CASSQEGGRDPNTEAFF

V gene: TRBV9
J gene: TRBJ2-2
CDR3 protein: CASSAGTGGTGELFF

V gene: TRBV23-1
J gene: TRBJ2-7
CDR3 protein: CASSLGQGFNQDEQYF

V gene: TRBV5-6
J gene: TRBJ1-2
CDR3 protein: CASSPGLSYWGYTF

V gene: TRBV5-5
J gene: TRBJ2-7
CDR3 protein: CASSPRPGYEQYF